This T cell receptor beta chain was recovered during a study of regulatory T cells in long-lasting Graves disease. Study details: The study enrolled newly diagnosed Graves' patients on antithyroid drugs under 3 months. Study-wide points: Comparison showed that persistent patients shared more public clonotypes (about 2,700) than new patients (966). When disease was persistent, TRBV28, TRBJ1-2 and TRBJ2-5 were the favored segments.

This clonotype was counted ten times or more. As yet, its antigen is unknown. CDR3 regions were amplified by Arm-PCR using iRepertoire HTBI primers to build TCR beta libraries. Using its own MiXCR run on the multiplex PCR reads, TCRdb lists one record per CDR3 protein. Of some 320,000 distinct CDR3 sequences in the sample, over 15% are singletons; the top ten hold roughly 40%. CDR3 length equals 13 residues. Deletions cut 1 base from V and 5 bases from J, with 11 bases between. Germline V lookup: CDR1 GTSNPN, CDR2 SVGIG (reference sequence). Time point specified: newly diagnosed GD, antithyroid drugs for less than 3 months. Extracted PBMC RNA gave rise to the TCR library.

This rearrangement joins TRBV30 to TRBJ1-2, with D possibly TRBD1 on 5 matching bases. The starting material was peripheral blood mononuclear cells (PBMCs), obtained at new diagnosis, from a patient treated with antithyroid drugs. This TCR came from a female donor with Graves disease. The CDR3 sequence: CAWSGGGEYGYTF. The CDR3 nucleotides are TGTGCCTGGAGTGGGGGCGGAGAATATGGCTACACCTTC.